The clone carrying this T cell receptor beta chain showed up just once. This may stem from a read error, because a much larger clone lies one nucleotide away. This sample is part of a study of T cell repertoires in cytomegalovirus infection. About the study: Public TCR beta signatures indicated both CMV infection and matching HLA type.

TCRdb analysed the reads with MiXCR anew, one entry per CDR3 protein. Among fewer than 700,000 distinct CDR3 sequences listed, roughly a quarter were seen once. Germline lookup yields CDR1 SGHTA and CDR2 FQGNSA. The CDR3 consists of 14 residues. V shed 6 bases, J shed 2 bases, and the junction held 1 base outside the gene matches. Sample: CD8+ T cells from PBMCs. This clonotype originated in a human donor in good health (CMV status not recorded). Some clones in this sample may be carry-over from other donors' samples. The V gene is TRBV7-2, the J gene TRBJ1-6; 7 bases map to TRBD1. CDR3 protein: CASRTGTYNSPLHF. The DNA for the CDR3 is TGTGCCAGCAGGACAGGGACCTATAATTCACCCCTCCACTTT.